A selection of T cell receptor beta chains follows, all from one sample in a study of cytomegalovirus exposure and HLA in healthy donors. Sequencing was performed with immunoSEQ multiplex PCR; in TCRdb, only in-frame clones are kept and a portion is missing. The sample consists of roughly 240,000 clones, around nine tenths of them appearing once. Sequencing was carried out using PBMCs. The receptors here all came from a young man in good health and CMV-seronegative. The CDR3 runs from the conserved cysteine through the conserved F or W. Fields, in order: V gene, J gene, CDR3 protein.

TRBV9	TRBJ2-3	CASSSMRRVYTDTQYF
TRBV19	TRBJ2-3	CASSIRDRHTDTQYF
TRBV4-1	TRBJ1-6	CASSQTSSYNSPLHF
TRBV19	TRBJ1-5	CASSIEPGNQPQHF
TRBV27	TRBJ2-1	CASSLWTSGRRSYNEQFF
TRBV7-2	TRBJ2-1	CASSSTYQGAVEQFF
TRBV7-9	TRBJ2-3	CASSNRDRGWSDTQYF
TRBV10-3	TRBJ2-7	CAISETYYEQYF
TRBV21-1	TRBJ1-5	CASSKVGTDWGNQPQHF
TRBV27	TRBJ1-2	CASSITGGGYGYTF
TRBV7-2	TRBJ2-2	CASSLQGWPGELFF
TRBV9	TRBJ1-2	CASSAEGRRGYTF
TRBV7-9	TRBJ1-2	CASSFRGMDGYTF
TRBV7-7	TRBJ2-1	CASSLERGGSEQFF
TRBV11-2	TRBJ2-5	CASSRPQGSTETQYF
TRBV29-1	TRBJ1-2	CSVETGWGYGYTF
TRBV4-1	TRBJ1-6	CASSGYQGAPNSPLHF
TRBV5-4	TRBJ1-2	CASSLGGPSNYGYTF
TRBV5-1	TRBJ2-7	CASSFGTAGYEQYF
TRBV27	TRBJ2-1	CASSFSPGLAGYNEQFF
TRBV7-9	TRBJ1-6	CASRAQGGGSPLHF
TRBV7-3	TRBJ2-3	CASSLIVADTQYF
TRBV19	TRBJ2-3	CASSQIWGEDTDTQYF
TRBV27	TRBJ2-2	CASSFGGFGGELFF
TRBV7-9	TRBJ1-2	CASFSGGVGYTF
TRBV7-2	TRBJ2-5	CASSFGGQETQYF
TRBV27	TRBJ2-6	CASSSSGANVLTF
TRBV7-9	TRBJ1-2	CASSMGTAQGYTF
TRBV9	TRBJ2-7	CASSVAGSYEQYF
TRBV6-6	TRBJ2-7	CASSYERELEQYF
TRBV7-2	TRBJ2-3	CASSLERGPTDTQYF
TRBV9	TRBJ1-1	CASSVDPGMNTEAFF
TRBV6-1	TRBJ2-7	CASSELDRLSSYEQYF
TRBV6-1	TRBJ2-3	CASTLQGAGSDTQYF
TRBV5-1	TRBJ2-7	CASSLELGDRGEQYF
TRBV4-3	TRBJ1-1	CASSKKRHTEAFF
TRBV7-2	TRBJ2-1	CAARRGGTYNEQFF
TRBV6-5	TRBJ2-3	CASSYRGRGTSDTQYF
TRBV9	TRBJ1-4	CASSPAPVATNEKLFF
TRBV30	TRBJ2-5	CAWRGGLGSQETQYF
TRBV6-5	TRBJ2-7	CASISGQGGYEQYF
TRBV29-1	TRBJ2-1	CSVNTTGLADYNEQFF
TRBV5-1	TRBJ2-2	CASGKRSAGDTGELFF
TRBV11-2	TRBJ2-1	CASSLTGGRDEQFF
TRBV5-4	TRBJ2-2	CASSYGAGTVYTGELFF
TRBV6-6	TRBJ1-1	CASRWRQGSNTEAFF
TRBV12-2	TRBJ2-2	CASRLEAGGELFF
TRBV5-1	TRBJ1-3	CASGTGDSGNTIYF
TRBV7-9	TRBJ2-7	CASSFVSREDEYF